The subject of this entry is one T cell receptor beta chain. Its antigen is still unknown. Measured with immunoSEQ multiplex PCR; TCRdb has only the in-frame clones, and not every one. The sample shows roughly 50,000 clones, around 80% of them seen only once. Specified time point: week 5, during vaccination. Each vaccine dose was 300 ug of mutant IDH1 20-mer peptide, with topical imiquimod. The sample comes from a study of a mutant IDH1 vaccine in newly diagnosed glioma. Study-wide results and caveats: Evidence of vaccine-induced immune responses was documented in approximately 93% of patients.

CDR3 size: 14 residues. Germline V lookup: CDR1 SGHDT, CDR2 YYEEEE. The germline V and J ends were trimmed by 0 bases and 5 bases, with 11 bases remaining between them. Here the sequenced sample was PBMCs, taken from a glioma patient whose treatment included an IDH1 peptide vaccine. The rearrangement links TRBV5-6 to TRBJ1-2, with D unclear. The TCR was taken from a woman between 40 and 50 years old with glioma. CDR3 in amino acids: CASSLAYGEYGYTF. Written as DNA, the CDR3 is TGTGCCAGCAGCTTGGCCTACGGGGAATATGGCTACACCTTC.